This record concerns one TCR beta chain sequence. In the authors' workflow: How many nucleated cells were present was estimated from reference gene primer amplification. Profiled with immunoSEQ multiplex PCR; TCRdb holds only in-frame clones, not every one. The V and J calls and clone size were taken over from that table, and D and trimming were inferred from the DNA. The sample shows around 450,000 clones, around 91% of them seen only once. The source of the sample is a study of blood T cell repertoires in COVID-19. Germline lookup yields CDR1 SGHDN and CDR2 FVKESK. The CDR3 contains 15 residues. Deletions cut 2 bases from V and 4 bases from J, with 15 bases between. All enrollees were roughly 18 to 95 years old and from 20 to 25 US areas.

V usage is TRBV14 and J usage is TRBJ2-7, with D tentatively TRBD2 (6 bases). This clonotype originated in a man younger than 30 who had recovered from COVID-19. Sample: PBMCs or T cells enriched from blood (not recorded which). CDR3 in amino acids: CASSQFGGESYEQYF. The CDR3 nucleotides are TGTGCCAGCAGCCAATTTGGCGGGGAATCGTACGAGCAGTACTTC.